The present TCR beta chain was sequenced within a study of blood T cell repertoires in COVID-19. This clone was found once. The method was immunoSEQ multiplex PCR; TCRdb's version includes in-frame clones alone and lacks a portion of them. The table lists approximately 210,000 clones, under 90% of them singletons, with just under 9% in the top ten. Germline V gene data show CDR1 as LNHDA and CDR2 as SQIVND (reference sequence). V was shortened by 8 bases and J by 0 bases, with 16 bases between the two germline ends. The length of the CDR3 is 15 residues. This receptor was identified in a woman aged 50 to 65 with acute COVID-19. Specimen: PBMCs or T cells enriched from blood (not recorded which). This chain connects TRBV19 to TRBJ1-1, with unresolved D. The CDR3, as DNA: TGTGCCAGTGAGGGAGCAGGAGATATGAACACTGAAGCTTTCTTT. Translation: CASEGAGDMNTEAFF.